This T cell receptor beta chain was documented in a study of blood T cell repertoires in COVID-19. In the study's own analysis: How many nucleated cells were present was estimated from reference gene primer amplification. Produced via immunoSEQ multiplex PCR; TCRdb's table is partial and in-frame only. V, J and clone size were drawn from that table, and D and trimming were deduced from the DNA. The sample shows approximately 140,000 clones, approximately 86% of them seen only once. The CDR3 totals 13 residues. Germline V lookup: CDR1 MNHEY, CDR2 SVGAGI. V lost 2 bases to trimming and J lost 0 bases, with 4 bases between them. Residents of about 25 US areas, aged about 18 to 89 years, made up the participants. Participants' reported clinical history set cohort assignment. Within the 2 weeks before study entry, each person in the exposed group met a COVID-19 case.

Sequences were obtained from PBMCs or T cells enriched from blood (not recorded which). The chain employs TRBV6-5 and TRBJ1-2; D ambiguous. The clonotype was recovered from a woman aged 40 to 49 who had been exposed to COVID-19. The CDR3, as DNA: TGTGCCAGCAGTTACGAGCCTAACTATGGCTACACCTTC. This gives the protein CASSYEPNYGYTF.